Reported below is one T cell receptor beta chain. Authors' data handling: Reference gene primers were amplified, and this amplification served to estimate nucleated cell counts. TCRdb keeps only in-frame clones here, not all; method: immunoSEQ multiplex PCR. The D gene and trimming were derived from the DNA, and the V and J assignments and clone size from that table. The profile shows about 300,000 clones, around 90% of them singletons. The data were obtained in a study of blood T cell repertoires in COVID-19. The CDR3 loop spans 15 amino acids. J gave up 1 base and V 4 bases, and 7 bases lay outside the gene matches. Germline values: CDR1 SGHKS, CDR2 YYEKEE (reference sequence).

The clonotype originates from a woman aged 30 to 39 with COVID-19, enrolled during active disease. Sequenced: peripheral blood. The V and J genes are TRBV5-5 and TRBJ1-1, with TRBD1 identical over 7 bases. Written as DNA, the CDR3 is TGTGCCAGCAGCCCGGACAGGTTCGAGAACACTGAAGCTTTCTTT. Translating it yields CASSPDRFENTEAFF.